One sample yielded the 24 T cell receptor beta chains listed below, sequenced in a study of blood T cell repertoires in COVID-19. Some clones are missing from TCRdb's copy, which holds only in-frame ones; the method was immunoSEQ multiplex PCR. This table has around 230,000 clones, about 86% appearing once. Sequenced input: peripheral blood. The origin of the receptors is a woman in her fifties or sixties with acute or convalescent COVID-19.

The chain joins TRBV4-2 to TRBJ2-1; 7 bases map to TRBD2. CDR3 length equals 17 residues. J gave up 5 bases and V 4 bases, and 14 bases lay outside the gene matches. The germline V gene has CDR1 LGHNA and CDR2 YNFKEQ. CDR3 in amino acids: CASSPGQGREFNNEQFF. The CDR3 bases are TGTGCCAGCAGCCCTGGCCAAGGGCGGGAGTTCAACAATGAGCAGTTCTTC.

CDR3 loop: CSVAPRTSGGGPHDTQYF. The CDR3 nucleotides read TGCAGCGTTGCCCCGAGGACTAGCGGAGGAGGGCCGCACGATACGCAGTATTTT. This chain connects TRBV29-1 to TRBJ2-3; 10 nucleotides line up with TRBD2. Per the germline V gene, CDR1 is SQVTM and CDR2 is ANQGSEA. CDR3 length equals 18 residues. Unmatched junction bases numbered 19, after V lost 4 bases and J lost 6 bases.

The V and J genes are TRBV28 and TRBJ2-7; possible D gene TRBD1, 5 bases. The V and J ends lost 11 bases and 2 bases respectively, with 16 bases between them. CDR3 length: 13 amino acids. In germline, CDR1 is MDHEN, CDR2 SYDVKM. The CDR3 coding sequence is TGTGCCTCCCGTCAGGGCCCTACCTACGAGCAGTACTTC. Amino acid sequence: CASRQGPTYEQYF.

V gene TRBV24-1 combines with J gene TRBJ2-2; TRBD2 agrees at 11 bases. This CDR3 has 16 residues. V dropped 4 bases and J dropped 8; count of bases not matched to a gene: 8. Looked up from germline, CDR1 is KGHDR and CDR2 is SFDVKD. The CDR3 DNA reads TGTGCCACCAGTGACTTTAGCGGGAGGGCTGCGGGGGAGCTGTTTTTT. The encoded protein is CATSDFSGRAAGELFF.

The gene calls are TRBV19 and TRBJ2-3, with TRBD1 identical over 7 bases. The CDR3 is 14 residues long. Germline CDR1 reads LNHDA; CDR2 reads SQIVND (reference sequence). V lost 4 bases and J lost 5; bases outside the gene matches: 6. CDR3 DNA sequence: TGTGCCAGTAGTACAGACAGGGTTCAAGATACGCAGTATTTT. This gives the protein CASSTDRVQDTQYF.

In DNA, the CDR3 is TGTGCCAGCAGCTCATGGGATTGGCGGGCCAACACCGGGGAGCTGTTTTTT. Translated, it gives CASSSWDWRANTGELFF. V usage is TRBV11-2 and J usage is TRBJ2-2; tentative D call: TRBD2 (5 bases). The CDR3 totals 17 residues. The germline V gene encodes CDR1 SGHAT and CDR2 FQNNGV. V was trimmed by 4 bases and J by 2 bases, leaving 17 bases between them.

The V call is TRBV4-2, the J call TRBJ2-1; TRBD1 matches 9 bases. Germline V gene lookup returns CDR1 LGHNA and CDR2 YNFKEQ. The trim removed 0 bases at V and 7 bases at J, leaving 10 bases unmatched. This CDR3 is built from 17 residues. This CDR3 reads CASSQDYRGRVNNEQFF. CDR3 DNA sequence: TGTGCCAGCAGCCAAGACTACAGGGGGCGCGTAAATAATGAGCAGTTCTTC.

The chain joins TRBV5-1 to TRBJ1-2; D is ambiguous. This CDR3 is 13 amino acids long. CDR1 is SGHRS and CDR2 is YFSETQ in the germline V gene. Trimming shortened V by 0 bases and J by 5 bases, and 8 bases separated the two germline ends. The CDR3: CASSLDAEYGYTF. In DNA, the CDR3 is TGCGCCAGCAGCTTGGACGCCGAGTATGGCTACACCTTC.

In nucleotides, the CDR3 is TGTGGCACCGGGACTTACTACGAGCAGTACTTC. Protein sequence: CGTGTYYEQYF. The genes are TRBV30 and TRBJ2-7, with TRBD2 as a possible D gene (6 bases). The CDR3 covers 11 residues. Germline CDR1 and CDR2: GTSNPN and SVGIG (reference sequence). Using reference TRBV30 and TRBJ2-7 for the parts outside the CDR3, the full variable domain is SQTIHQWPATLVQPVGSPLSLECTVEGTSNPNLYWYRQAAGRGLQLLFYSVGIGQISSEVPQNLSASRPQDRQFILSSKKLLLSDSGFYLCGTGTYYEQYFGPGTRLTVT.

This chain uses TRBV10-1 with TRBJ2-1; weak D call: TRBD1 (6 bases). V dropped 6 bases and J dropped 0 bases, with 9 bases sitting between them. Germline values: CDR1 WNHNN, CDR2 SYGVQD (reference sequence). The CDR3 loop spans 14 amino acids. CDR3 bases: TGCGCCAGCAGCAGAGGGGGCTCCTACAATGAGCAGTTCTTC. Amino acid sequence: CASSRGGSYNEQFF.

The chain combines TRBV2 with TRBJ1-1; D possibly corresponds to TRBD1 (6 bases). Trimming cost V 8 bases and J 0 bases, with 13 bases left between them. The CDR3 consists of 14 residues. Germline V gene lookup returns CDR1 SNHLY and CDR2 FYNNEI. CDR3: CASGGQRLNTEAFF. The CDR3 DNA sequence: TGTGCCAGCGGCGGACAGCGCCTGAACACTGAAGCTTTCTTT.

This sequence joins TRBV14 and TRBJ2-7; possible D gene TRBD2, 6 bases. This CDR3 is built from 13 residues. CDR1 SGHDN and CDR2 FVKESK come from the germline V gene. Trimming pared 1 base from V and 2 bases from J, leaving 6 bases between. CDR3 region: CASSQAGAYEQYF. The CDR3, as DNA: TGTGCCAGCAGCCAAGCGGGAGCCTACGAGCAGTACTTC.

V and J are TRBV6-5 and TRBJ2-5; TRBD2 aligns across 10 bases. V lost 6 bases, J lost 6 bases, and 7 bases stayed unmatched. CDR1 and CDR2 from the germline V gene are MNHEY and SVGAGI. The CDR3 consists of 14 residues. The CDR3 coding sequence is TGTGCCAGCAGGTCTAGCGGGAGAAGGAAGACCCAGTACTTC. As protein: CASRSSGRRKTQYF.

The chain couples TRBV28 to TRBJ2-7; 9 nucleotides agree with TRBD1. Germline-derived CDR1 and CDR2 are MDHEN and SYDVKM. The CDR3 spans 15 residues. Germline trimming cut 7 bases from V and 5 bases from J; bases unmatched to any gene: 12. Here the CDR3 DNA reads TGTGCCAGCACCCAAGTCGGGACAGGGCCCCACGAGCAGTACTTC. Encoded protein: CASTQVGTGPHEQYF.

The V and J genes are TRBV12-1 and TRBJ1-2; the D segment call TRBD1 is taken from the table without a DNA check. TRBV12-1 is a recognized pseudogene. The CDR3 contains 17 residues. Written as DNA, the CDR3 is TGTGCCAGCAGCTTGGCCCCGGACAGGAGAGATAACTATGGCTACACCTTC. This encodes CASSLAPDRRDNYGYTF.

This chain uses TRBV20-1 with TRBJ2-1; 7 nucleotides match TRBD2. With V trimmed by 5 bases and J by 14 bases, 9 bases remained unmatched. This CDR3 spans 11 amino acids. Germline CDR1 DFQATT, CDR2 SNEGSKA (reference sequence). The CDR3 nucleotides are TGCAGTGCTTGGGGGGGAAAGGGGAAGTTCTTC. Its protein is CSAWGGKGKFF.

This clone was found many times. The V gene is TRBV7-9, the J gene TRBJ2-3; no clear D. Germline assignment: CDR1 SEHNR and CDR2 FQNEAQ (reference sequence). Trimming cost V 1 base and J 2 bases, with 7 bases left between them. CDR3 size: 14 residues. In DNA form, the CDR3 reads TGTGCCAGCAGCTTAGGTCCGTACACAGATACGCAGTATTTT. Its translation: CASSLGPYTDTQYF.

This rearrangement joins TRBV9 to TRBJ2-1, with D perhaps matching TRBD2 (6 bases). Trimming left V 2 bases short and J 8 bases short, with 11 bases between. The CDR3 spans 13 residues. In germline, CDR1 is SGDLS, CDR2 YYNGEE. CDR3 sequence: CASSVQSGDEQFF. The CDR3 region has the DNA TGTGCCAGCAGCGTCCAATCGGGGGATGAGCAGTTCTTC. Drawing the rest from reference TRBV9 and TRBJ2-1, the complete variable domain is DSGVTQTPKHLITATGQRVTLRCSPRSGDLSVYWYQQSLDQGLQFLIQYYNGEERAKGNILERFSAQQFPDLHSELNLSSLELGDSALYFCASSVQSGDEQFFGPGTRLTVL.

The chain combines TRBV30 with TRBJ2-7; possible D gene TRBD2, 6 bases. In germline, CDR1 is GTSNPN, CDR2 SVGIG (reference sequence). V lost 0 bases and J 6 bases, leaving 15 bases between the germline ends. There are 14 residues in the CDR3. CDR3 sequence (DNA): TGTGCCTGGAGTGTGGGGGGTAAGGGTCGCGAGCAGTACTTC. Amino acid sequence: CAWSVGGKGREQYF.

V usage is TRBV20-1 and J usage is TRBJ1-2, with D unclear. Germline V gives CDR1 DFQATT, CDR2 SNEGSKA (reference sequence). V lost 6 bases to trimming and J lost 4 bases, with 9 bases between them. CDR3 length: 11 residues. CDR3 DNA: TGCAGTGCCGATAGTAGCTATGGCTACACCTTC. Protein product: CSADSSYGYTF.

The chain joins TRBV24-1 to TRBJ2-5; D is possibly TRBD2 (5 bases). Germline CDR1 and CDR2: KGHDR and SFDVKD. This CDR3 spans 15 amino acids. V was clipped by 0 bases and J by 3 bases, with 10 bases between them. DNA for the CDR3: TGTGCCACCAGTGATTTGGGAGGAAGAAAAGAGACCCAGTACTTC. Residues: CATSDLGGRKETQYF.

The V call is TRBV18, the J call TRBJ1-2, with TRBD1 matching over 9 bases. Germline V gene data show CDR1 as KGHSH and CDR2 as LQKENI. Trimming removed 4 bases from V and 8 bases from J; junction bases left unmatched: 14. The CDR3 has 16 amino acids. As DNA, the CDR3 is TGTGCCAGCTCACTGAGTCCGGGACAGGGAGGGGAAGGCTACACCTTC. Amino acids: CASSLSPGQGGEGYTF.

The chain carries TRBV5-6 and TRBJ1-5, with 7 positions matching TRBD1. The ends lost 0 bases at V and 1 base at J; junction bases unmatched: 7. The CDR3 runs 17 residues. Germline assignment: CDR1 SGHDT and CDR2 YYEEEE. The CDR3 DNA follows: TGTGCCAGCAGCTTGGCGGGCTACAGGGGAAGCAATCAGCCCCAGCATTTT. It codes for CASSLAGYRGSNQPQHF.

The chain joins TRBV2 to TRBJ2-2; 9 bases map to TRBD1. Germline CDR1 reads SNHLY; CDR2 reads FYNNEI. Trimming cost V 10 bases and J 6 bases; bases outside gene matches: 9. The CDR3 runs 14 residues. CDR3 sequence reads: CATEPGQGPGELFF. The CDR3, as DNA: TGTGCCACCGAACCGGGACAGGGTCCCGGGGAGCTGTTTTTT. Combining the CDR3 with reference TRBV2 and TRBJ2-2 gives the whole variable domain EPEVTQTPSHQVTQMGQEVILRCVPISNHLYFYWYRQILGQKVEFLVSFYNNEISEKSEIFDDQFSVERPDGSNFTLKIRSTKLEDSAMYFCATEPGQGPGELFFGEGSRLTVL.